These T cell receptor beta chains were read from a single sample in a study of beta chain features in type 1 diabetes. Assay: immunoSEQ multiplex PCR; the TCRdb copy retains only in-frame clones and omits some. Among about 350,000 clones listed, about 18% were seen once. Material for sequencing was naive CD4+ T cells from blood. These receptors originate from a woman younger than 30 in good health. CDR3s include the opening cysteine and the closing phenylalanine or tryptophan. The order of the fields is clone size, CDR3 length, V gene, D gene, J gene, CDR3 DNA, CDR3 protein. A D gene is named only where the DNA matches it firmly. Only part of the rows carry a size: once, few, many, or a class if the clone is expanded.

few	15	TRBV6-1	-	TRBJ1-3	TGTGCCAGCGCGGGAGTAGGGACTTCTGGAAACACCATATATTTT	CASAGVGTSGNTIYF
-	14	TRBV5-1	-	TRBJ1-4	TGCGCCAGCAGCTTCGAAGGGAGGGGCGAAAAACTGTTTTTT	CASSFEGRGEKLFF
-	13	TRBV30	-	TRBJ1-2	TGTGCCTGGAGTGGGAACTATGGCTATGGCTACACCTTC	CAWSGNYGYGYTF
-	12	TRBV7-3	-	TRBJ2-7	TGTGCCAGCAGCTTAACGGGACATCCGACGAGCTTC	CASSLTGHPTSF
few	12	TRBV30	-	TRBJ1-1	TGTGCCTGGCGGAGGGGGAACACTGAAGCTTTCTTT	CAWRRGNTEAFF
few	16	TRBV30	-	TRBJ1-5	TGTGCCTGGAGTACAGGCTTAGCGGCGAGCAATCAGCCCCAGCATTTT	CAWSTGLAASNQPQHF
-	14	TRBV7-8	TRBD1	TRBJ1-2	TGTGCCACCCGCCGGGACAGGGCAATCCATGGCTACACCTTC	CATRRDRAIHGYTF
-	14	TRBV7-9	-	TRBJ2-7	TGTGCCAGCAGCTTTGGGCAGAAAGGCTACGAGCAGTACTTC	CASSFGQKGYEQYF
few	16	TRBV5-6	TRBD2	TRBJ2-2	TGTGCCAGCAGCCGACTAGCGGATAAATACACCGGGGAGCTGTTTTTT	CASSRLADKYTGELFF
-	16	TRBV2	TRBD1	TRBJ2-2	TGTGCCAGCAGTGACGCGTCAGGGGGCGACACCGGGGAGCTGTTTTTT	CASSDASGGDTGELFF
few	13	TRBV30	-	TRBJ1-1	TGTGCCTGGAGTGTACGAATCAGCACTGAAGCTTTCTTT	CAWSVRISTEAFF
few	15	TRBV9	TRBD2	TRBJ2-1	TGTGCCAGCAGCGTAACGGGACTAGCGGGATTCGAGCAGTTCTTC	CASSVTGLAGFEQFF
-	13	TRBV29-1	-	TRBJ1-1	TGCAGCGTTAAGTGGCAGGAGGTGGGTGAAGCTTTCTTT	CSVKWQEVGEAFF
few	16	TRBV13	-	TRBJ2-7	TGTGCCAGCAGCTTAGGCGATCAGACATTCTCCTACGAGCAGTACTTC	CASSLGDQTFSYEQYF
-	15	TRBV5-4	TRBD1	TRBJ2-3	TGTGCCAGCAGCCTCGACAGGGGAAGCACAGATACGCAGTATTTT	CASSLDRGSTDTQYF
-	16	TRBV4-2	TRBD2	TRBJ2-7	TGTGCCAGCAGCCAAGGTGGGACTAGCGGTTCCTACGAGCAGTACTTC	CASSQGGTSGSYEQYF
few	15	TRBV15	-	TRBJ2-2	TGTGCCACCAGCGGGTGGACTACGAACACCGGGGAGCTGTTTTTT	CATSGWTTNTGELFF
-	14	TRBV5-8	TRBD1	TRBJ1-1	TGTGCCAGCAGCCTGGGGACAGGGGACACTGAAGCTTTCTTT	CASSLGTGDTEAFF
-	14	TRBV5-6	TRBD1	TRBJ1-6	TGTGCCAGCAGGAGGGGACAGGGCCATTCACCCCTCCACTTT	CASRRGQGHSPLHF
-	13	TRBV2	TRBD1	TRBJ2-3	TGTGCCAGCGACAGGGATGTGTCAGATACGCAGTATTTT	CASDRDVSDTQYF
-	11	TRBV7-7	-	TRBJ2-5	TGTGCTAGCAGCCCCCGAGAGACCCAGTACTTC	CASSPRETQYF
few	15	TRBV7-3	TRBD1	TRBJ1-2	TGTGCCAGCAGCTCAACAGGGGAGGGTAACTATGGCTACACCTTC	CASSSTGEGNYGYTF